Listed below are T cell receptor beta chains from one sample, sequenced in a study of shared clonotypes between healthy human individuals. The data were produced by immunoSEQ multiplex PCR, yet TCRdb's version contains in-frame clones alone and is incomplete. The profile covers around 1,900,000 clones, with just over 90% appearing a single time and around 1.8% taken by the ten largest. Sequenced material: naive CD8+ T cells from PBMCs. These receptors were obtained from a man aged 18 to 29 in good health. Some clones in this sample may be carry-over from other donors' samples. CDR3s include the opening cysteine and the closing phenylalanine or tryptophan. The order of the fields is D gene, J gene, V gene, clone size, CDR3 DNA, CDR3 protein. A D gene is named only where the DNA matches it firmly. Clone size is stated in some rows and not others, as once, few, many or a class when expanded.

D: .; J: TRBJ2-6; V: TRBV6-6; size: .; DNA: TGTGCCAGCAGTTACTTACAGCCCTCTGGGGCCAACGTCCTGACTTTC; CDR3: CASSYLQPSGANVLTF
D: TRBD1; J: TRBJ1-1; V: TRBV10-1; size: .; DNA: TGCGCCAGCTTTTACACAGGGGGCGATGAAGCTTTCTTT; CDR3: CASFYTGGDEAFF
D: .; J: TRBJ1-2; V: TRBV7-2; size: .; DNA: TGTGCCAGCAGCTTTCCCCCAGGGCCGTTCTATGGCTACACCTTC; CDR3: CASSFPPGPFYGYTF
D: .; J: TRBJ2-5; V: TRBV4-1; size: .; DNA: TGCGCCAGCAGCCAAGGGAGGGACCAAGAGACCCAGTACTTC; CDR3: CASSQGRDQETQYF
D: TRBD2; J: TRBJ2-1; V: TRBV23-1; size: .; DNA: TGCGCCAGCAAAAGGACTAGCGGGAAGTTAAATGAGCAGTTCTTC; CDR3: CASKRTSGKLNEQFF
D: .; J: TRBJ2-7; V: TRBV19; size: .; DNA: TGTGCCAGTAGCCTAGAGGCAGTCACCTACGAGCAGTACTTC; CDR3: CASSLEAVTYEQYF
D: .; J: TRBJ1-5; V: TRBV4-3; size: .; DNA: TGCGCCAGCAGCCGAACGAGGGCAAGCAATCAGCCCCAGCATTTT; CDR3: CASSRTRASNQPQHF
D: .; J: TRBJ1-6; V: TRBV30; size: .; DNA: TGTGCCTGGAGTGTTGCCGTGGCAGCCTATAATTCACCCCTCCACTTT; CDR3: CAWSVAVAAYNSPLHF
D: .; J: TRBJ1-1; V: TRBV18; size: once; DNA: TGTGCCAGCTCACTCTCTAATGAAGCTTTCTTT; CDR3: CASSLSNEAFF
D: .; J: TRBJ1-2; V: TRBV30; size: .; DNA: TGTGCCTGGACCCCCGGTACAGGTAGCTATGGCTACACCTTC; CDR3: CAWTPGTGSYGYTF
D: TRBD1; J: TRBJ2-5; V: TRBV7-2; size: .; DNA: TGTGCCAGCAGCCGGGACAGACAAGAGACCCAGTACTTC; CDR3: CASSRDRQETQYF
D: TRBD1; J: TRBJ1-5; V: TRBV28; size: few; DNA: TGTGCCAGCAGTGGGGGACAGGTGATAAATCAGCCCCAGCATTTT; CDR3: CASSGGQVINQPQHF
D: .; J: TRBJ2-7; V: TRBV7-9; size: once; DNA: TGTGCCAGCAGCTGGGGGGGCCGGACGTACGAGCAGTACTTC; CDR3: CASSWGGRTYEQYF
D: .; J: TRBJ2-7; V: TRBV6-1; size: .; DNA: TGTGCCAGCAGTGCACCCCCTCTCCAAAACGAGCAGTACTTC; CDR3: CASSAPPLQNEQYF
D: .; J: TRBJ2-3; V: TRBV29-1; size: .; DNA: TGCAGCGCCCAAACAGATACGCAGTATTTT; CDR3: CSAQTDTQYF
D: TRBD1; J: TRBJ2-7; V: TRBV11-2; size: .; DNA: TGTGCCAGCAGTCTATCCGCATTAGCCGGGACAGCCTACGAGCAGTACTTC; CDR3: CASSLSALAGTAYEQYF
D: .; J: TRBJ1-1; V: TRBV6-1; size: .; DNA: TGTGCCACCCCAGGGCAGGAAGCTTTCTTT; CDR3: CATPGQEAFF
D: TRBD2; J: TRBJ2-1; V: TRBV29-1; size: .; DNA: TGCAGCGCTGGAGGGCGACTAGCGGAATACAATGAGCAGTTCTTC; CDR3: CSAGGRLAEYNEQFF
D: .; J: TRBJ1-2; V: TRBV10-3; size: .; DNA: TGTGCCATCAGTGAGTCGCTAGGGACGGATGGCTACACCTTC; CDR3: CAISESLGTDGYTF
D: .; J: TRBJ1-2; V: TRBV9; size: .; DNA: TGTGCCAGCAGCGTAGTGGAATCGCCCTATGGCTACACCTTC; CDR3: CASSVVESPYGYTF
D: .; J: TRBJ2-7; V: TRBV25-1; size: .; DNA: TGTGCCAGCAGTCGGACAACTTCCTACGAGCAGTACTTC; CDR3: CASSRTTSYEQYF
D: TRBD1; J: TRBJ2-5; V: TRBV19; size: .; DNA: TGTGCCAGTTCCGGGACAGGGGCCCGCTGGGAGACCCAGTACTTC; CDR3: CASSGTGARWETQYF
D: .; J: TRBJ2-7; V: TRBV11-2; size: .; DNA: TGTGCCAGCAGCCTGCCCACCTACGGGGGCTACGAGCAGTACTTC; CDR3: CASSLPTYGGYEQYF
D: TRBD1; J: TRBJ2-1; V: TRBV19; size: .; DNA: TGTGCCAGTAGCGACCGGGACAGGGGTATCAATGAGCAGTTCTTC; CDR3: CASSDRDRGINEQFF
D: .; J: TRBJ2-3; V: TRBV9; size: once; DNA: TGTGCCAGCAGCGTAGCAATCAGCGGAGGCACAGATACGCAGTATTTT; CDR3: CASSVAISGGTDTQYF
D: .; J: TRBJ2-5; V: TRBV7-9; size: .; DNA: TGTGCCAGCAGCTTAGGTTTTAGCGCGGAGACCCAGTACTTC; CDR3: CASSLGFSAETQYF
D: .; J: TRBJ2-1; V: TRBV30; size: .; DNA: TGTGCCTGGAGTCTCGGGTTCTACAATGAGCAGTTCTTC; CDR3: CAWSLGFYNEQFF
D: .; J: TRBJ2-1; V: TRBV15; size: .; DNA: TGTGCCACCAGCGCCCACGACAGATACAATGAGCAGTTCTTC; CDR3: CATSAHDRYNEQFF
D: .; J: TRBJ1-2; V: TRBV10-2; size: once; DNA: TGCGCCAGCAGTGAGTCGTTTAGGGGAGGGAACTATGGCTACACCTTC; CDR3: CASSESFRGGNYGYTF
D: TRBD1; J: TRBJ1-5; V: TRBV7-8; size: .; DNA: TGTGCCAGCAGTTTAGACAGGGTTAATCAGCCCCAGCATTTT; CDR3: CASSLDRVNQPQHF
D: .; J: TRBJ2-7; V: TRBV5-4; size: .; DNA: TGTGCCAGCAGCCCGGGGAGGCAGGAGGTCCGCTACGAGCAGTACTTC; CDR3: CASSPGRQEVRYEQYF
D: TRBD2; J: TRBJ2-7; V: TRBV5-6; size: .; DNA: TGTGCCAGCAGCTTGGGGACTAGCGGTACCTACGAGCAGTACTTC; CDR3: CASSLGTSGTYEQYF
D: TRBD2; J: TRBJ2-5; V: TRBV5-1; size: .; DNA: TGCGCCAGCAGGTTGACTAGCGGGAAGGGGGAGACCCAGTACTTC; CDR3: CASRLTSGKGETQYF
D: .; J: TRBJ2-1; V: TRBV27; size: .; DNA: TGTGCCAGCAGGGACAGTGGGCGGGGTTGGGAGCAGTTCTTC; CDR3: CASRDSGRGWEQFF
D: .; J: TRBJ2-1; V: TRBV14; size: .; DNA: TGTGCCAGCAGCCAAGATGTCTACTTCTACAATGAGCAGTTCTTC; CDR3: CASSQDVYFYNEQFF
D: .; J: TRBJ2-2; V: TRBV18; size: .; DNA: TGTGCCAGCTCACCAACTGCAGAGCCAACGAACACCGGGGAGCTGTTTTTT; CDR3: CASSPTAEPTNTGELFF
D: TRBD1; J: TRBJ2-7; V: TRBV4-1; size: .; DNA: TGCGCCAGCAGCCAGGGGACAGGGGGATGGGACGAGCAGTACTTC; CDR3: CASSQGTGGWDEQYF
D: .; J: TRBJ2-7; V: TRBV28; size: .; DNA: TGTGCCAGCAGACCAATAGGTGCCCGGACGCTGTGGGAGCAGTACTTC; CDR3: CASRPIGARTLWEQYF
D: .; J: TRBJ1-3; V: TRBV7-9; size: once; DNA: TGTGCCAGCAGCTTAGTGTCAGGCTCTGGAAACACCATATATTTT; CDR3: CASSLVSGSGNTIYF
D: .; J: TRBJ1-2; V: TRBV9; size: .; DNA: TGTGCCAGCAGCGTGGCGGGGGTTAACTATGGCTACACCTTC; CDR3: CASSVAGVNYGYTF
D: .; J: TRBJ2-5; V: TRBV6-5; size: once; DNA: TGTGCCACCCGCCCGGGACTTGAAGAGACCCAGTACTTC; CDR3: CATRPGLEETQYF